This T cell receptor (beta chain) originates from a study of siplizumab effects on memory and regulatory T cells. Measured with immunoSEQ multiplex PCR; TCRdb has only the in-frame clones, and not every one. The table has about 50,000 clones, about 88% seen once. The V and J ends lost 4 bases and 4 bases, in that order; junction bases with no gene match: 8. The CDR3 sequence is 15 residues long. Germline values: CDR1 MGHRA, CDR2 YSYEKL. Among three donor pairs, the unstimulated naive, memory, effector memory and TEMRA subsets underwent sequencing. The specimen was naive CD8+ T cells sorted from blood. The clonotype originates from a human donor in good health. The genes are TRBV4-1 and TRBJ1-1, with 8 bases lining up with TRBD1. The CDR3 region is CASSLLDREGTEAFF. The CDR3 DNA is TGCGCCAGCAGCCTTTTGGACAGGGAGGGCACTGAAGCTTTCTTT.